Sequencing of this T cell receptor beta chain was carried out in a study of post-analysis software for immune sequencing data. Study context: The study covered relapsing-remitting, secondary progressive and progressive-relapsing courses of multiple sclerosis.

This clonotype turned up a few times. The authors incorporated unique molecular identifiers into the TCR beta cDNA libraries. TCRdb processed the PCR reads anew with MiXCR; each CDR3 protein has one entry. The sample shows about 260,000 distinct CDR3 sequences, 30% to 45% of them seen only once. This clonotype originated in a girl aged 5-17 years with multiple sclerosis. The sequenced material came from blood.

In DNA form, the CDR3 reads TGTGCCAGCAGCCAACCACGACTAGCGGATAACACCGGGGAGCTGTTTTTT. Translation: CASSQPRLADNTGELFF. This chain connects TRBV3-1 to TRBJ2-2; 9 positions agree with TRBD2. CDR3 length: 17 residues. V lost 2 bases, J lost 2 bases, and 6 bases stayed unmatched. Germline V gene sequence: CDR1 LGHDT, CDR2 YNNKEL (reference sequence).